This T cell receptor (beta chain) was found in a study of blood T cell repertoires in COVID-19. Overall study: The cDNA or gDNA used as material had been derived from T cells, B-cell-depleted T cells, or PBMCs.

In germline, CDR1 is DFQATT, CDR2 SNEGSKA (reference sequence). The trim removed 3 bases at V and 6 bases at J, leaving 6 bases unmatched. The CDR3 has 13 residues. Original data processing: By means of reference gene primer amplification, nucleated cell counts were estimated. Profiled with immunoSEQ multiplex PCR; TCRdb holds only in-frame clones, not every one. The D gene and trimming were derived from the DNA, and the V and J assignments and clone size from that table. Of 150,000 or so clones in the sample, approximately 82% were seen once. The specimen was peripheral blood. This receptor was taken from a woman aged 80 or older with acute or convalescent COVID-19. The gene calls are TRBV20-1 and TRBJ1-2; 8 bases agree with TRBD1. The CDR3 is CSASNPTGDGYTF. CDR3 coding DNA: TGCAGTGCTAGTAATCCGACAGGGGATGGCTACACCTTC.